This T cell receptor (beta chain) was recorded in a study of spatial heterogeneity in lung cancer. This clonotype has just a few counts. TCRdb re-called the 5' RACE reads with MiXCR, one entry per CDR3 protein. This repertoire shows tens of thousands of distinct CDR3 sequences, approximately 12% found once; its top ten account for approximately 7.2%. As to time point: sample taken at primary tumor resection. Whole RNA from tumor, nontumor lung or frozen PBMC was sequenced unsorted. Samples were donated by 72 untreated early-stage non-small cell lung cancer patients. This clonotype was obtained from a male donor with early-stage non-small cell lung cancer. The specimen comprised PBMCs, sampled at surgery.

The CDR3 spells CASSLTVYTEAFF. The CDR3 region has the DNA TGTGCCAGCAGTCTGACAGTATACACTGAAGCTTTCTTT. The chain combines TRBV12-3 or TRBV12-4 with TRBJ1-1, with D perhaps matching TRBD1 (5 bases). The CDR3 totals 13 residues. The V end was cut by 5 bases, the J end by 3 bases, with 10 bases between.